This TCR beta chain was retrieved from a study of shared clonotypes between healthy human individuals. Study at large: Donors had three CD4 naive, three CD4 memory, two CD8 naive and one CD8 memory plate apiece.

CD45RO negativity and positive selection for CCR7 defined naive CD8 cells, a population that excluded terminally differentiated effector memory CD45RA+ cells. Donors, without exception, were Caucasian adults residing in Nashville, Tennessee. Profiled with immunoSEQ multiplex PCR; TCRdb holds only in-frame clones, not every one. The data show more than 550,000 clones, with 92% seen just once and 24% held by the top ten. About this clone itself: Its antigen is undetermined.

The CDR3 has 17 residues. CDR1 and CDR2 from the germline V gene are SGHAT and FQNNGV. V trimming: 5 bases; J trimming: 8 bases; junction bases outside the gene matches: 12. Broader study findings: The diversity represented, both genetic and in exposure history, was limited by few donors. Generation probabilities were higher for clonotypes shared across all four sorted-subset donors than for unshared ones.

The receptor's source is a man aged 25 to 40 in good health. Sequenced: naive CD8+ T cells sorted from blood. The chain has TRBV11-2 and TRBJ2-3; 14 bases are shared with TRBD2. CDR3 coding DNA: TGTGCCAGCAGCCACGGGACTAGCGGGGGTATCCACGGTACGCAGTATTTT. Its protein is CASSHGTSGGIHGTQYF.